The 15 T cell receptor beta chains below were found in one sample sequenced in a study of tumor-infiltrating lymphocytes in oesophageal squamous cell carcinoma (dated by TCRdb to about 2016). Libraries were prepared through PCR. TCRdb lists the instrument as Illumina HiSeq 2000. TCRdb reprocessed the public reads (quality trimming at Q25 with fastp, clone calling with MiXCR) and kept in-frame beta chains. Each CDR3 protein appears once, grouped with its most common genes and DNA. The sample yields around 12,000 distinct CDR3 sequences; roughly 60% were counted once. The ten most abundant clones make up about 31% of the sample. The sequencing sample was made of esophageal tumor tissue. The receptors stem from a female donor with esophageal squamous cell carcinoma.

The chain combines TRBV7-8 with TRBJ1-5; 7 bases line up with TRBD1. The CDR3 covers 15 residues. From germline, CDR1 is SGHVS and CDR2 FQNEAQ. V was pared by 3 bases and J by 3 bases, with 5 bases of the junction left unmatched. CDR3 loop: CASSFNRGYNQPQHF. Here the CDR3 DNA reads TGTGCCAGCAGCTTTAACAGGGGTTACAATCAGCCCCAGCATTTT.

This clonotype appeared a single time. The chain links TRBV6-8 to TRBJ1-2; unclear D gene. The CDR3 has 13 residues. Looked up from germline, CDR1 is MNHGY and CDR2 is SAAAGT. V gave up 6 bases and J gave up 0 bases, with 8 bases separating them. The CDR3 protein is CASRREANYGYTF. The CDR3 DNA is TGTGCCAGCAGACGGGAAGCTAACTATGGCTACACCTTC.

The chain employs TRBV12-3 or TRBV12-4 and TRBJ1-6, with D uncertain. This CDR3 comprises 15 residues. Trimming took 5 bases from V and 8 from J, leaving 16 bases between them. CDR3 in amino acids: CASSPPHGKDSPLHF. CDR3 nucleotide sequence: TGTGCCAGCAGTCCCCCACACGGGAAGGATTCACCCCTCCACTTT.

This clonotype was counted between two and nine times. The chain carries TRBV7-6 and TRBJ2-5; TRBD1 or TRBD2 may be the D gene (5 bases each). The germline V gene has CDR1 SGHVS and CDR2 FNYEAQ. The CDR3 spans 17 residues. Trimming removed 6 bases from V and 5 bases from J, with 25 bases in between. DNA of the CDR3: TGTGCCAGCAGTTTGGGGCCCACGGGGCTAGGTTGGGAGACCCAGTACTTC. This sequence encodes CASSLGPTGLGWETQYF.

With respect to this clonotype: The junction departs from germline at one end; a sequencing error may be responsible. The chain combines TRBV7-6 with TRBJ2-6; unclear D gene. The CDR3 loop spans 15 amino acids. From germline, CDR1 is SGHVS and CDR2 FNYEAQ. The CDR3 sequence: CASSLQNSRDSPLHF. Here the CDR3 DNA reads TGTGCCAGCAGCTTACAGAACTCTAGGGATTCACCCCTCCACTTC.

The chain combines TRBV24-1 with TRBJ2-1; 10 bases match TRBD2. V shed 4 bases and J 2 bases; nucleotides not matched to a gene: 7. Germline lookup yields CDR1 KGHDR and CDR2 SFDVKD. The CDR3 runs to 17 residues. This CDR3 is CATSDTPSGGPYNEQFF. In DNA, the CDR3 is TGTGCCACCAGTGACACTCCTAGCGGGGGTCCCTACAATGAGCAGTTCTTC.

Comments on this clonotype: Without the conserved terminal phenylalanine or tryptophan, this CDR3 likely stems from a read error. The DNA is omitted, as the CDR3 cannot be located on it reliably, and the CDR3 follows TCRdb's listing. The V call is TRBV24-1, the J call TRBJ1-1. Germline CDR1 and CDR2: KGHDR and SFDVKD. The CDR3 has 20 amino acids, counting both end residues. CDR3 in amino acids: CATSDWELSGGAPTSSTSAP.

The V call is TRBV6-1, the J call TRBJ1-1, with D unclear. The J call may be wrong; the DNA end is better matched by TRBJ1-3. This CDR3 region has 13 residues. From germline, CDR1 is MNHNS and CDR2 SASEGT. The CDR3: CASSEFKWNTIYF. The CDR3 nucleotides read TGTGCCAGCAGTGAATTTAAATGGAACACCATATATTTT.

J is TRBJ2-4 and V is TRBV7-8, with 8 positions matching TRBD1. The J call is doubtful: the DNA matches TRBJ2-7 better. The germline V gene encodes CDR1 SGHVS and CDR2 FQNEAQ. The CDR3 spans 13 residues. CDR3 in DNA: TGTGCCAGCAGCTGGGACAGGACCTACGAGCAGTACTTC. This translates into CASSWDRTYEQYF.

This clonotype was counted a few times. This chain uses TRBV7-6 with TRBJ2-5; D gene unclear. The DNA end lines up better with TRBJ2-7; the J call may be wrong. The CDR3 spans 12 residues. CDR1 and CDR2 from the germline V gene are SGHVS and FNYEAQ. The CDR3 here is CASSLAIGEQYF. In nucleotides, the CDR3 is TGTGCCAGCAGCTTAGCGATAGGCGAGCAGTACTTC.

The CDR3 DNA sequence: TGTGCCAGCAGTTTAATACGGTCGGATCTTCTAGCGGGCCTCCCCTACGAGCAGTACTTC. This translates into CASSLIRSDLLAGLPYEQYF. The chain links TRBV12-3 or TRBV12-4 to TRBJ2-5; TRBD2 agrees at 8 bases. The end of the DNA is better explained by TRBJ2-7, so the J call may be wrong. There are 20 residues in the CDR3.

The chain links TRBV7-3 to TRBJ2-7; 7 bases line up with TRBD2. The end of the DNA aligns better with TRBJ2-1, so the J call may be wrong. The CDR3 runs to 16 residues. The germline gives CDR1 SGHTA, CDR2 FQGTGA. This chain's CDR3 is CASSLQAGRGRNEQFF. DNA of the CDR3: TGTGCCAGCAGCTTACAAGCGGGGAGAGGTAGGAATGAGCAGTTCTTC.

Regarding this clonotype: This may be a read error, as it is one base from a much larger clone. This chain joins TRBV7-3 and TRBJ2-3; TRBD2 aligns across 9 bases. The end of the DNA aligns better with TRBJ2-7, so the J call may be wrong. The CDR3 has 15 residues. Germline CDR1 SGHTA, CDR2 FQGTGA. CDR3 nucleotide sequence: TGTGCCAGCAGCCTAAGCGGGAGGTATAAGGATGAGCAGTACTTC. This gives the protein CASSLSGRYKDEQYF.

J is TRBJ2-5 and V is TRBV12-3 or TRBV12-4; D is unresolved. The J call is doubtful: the DNA matches TRBJ2-7 better. The CDR3 is made up of 14 amino acids. CDR3 loop: CASSFLVVRNEQYF. The CDR3 DNA reads as TGTGCCAGCAGTTTCCTAGTGGTGCGGAACGAGCAGTACTTC.

This clonotype was counted between two and nine times. V is TRBV12-3 or TRBV12-4 and J is TRBJ2-2, with D perhaps matching TRBD2 (6 bases). The V end was cut by 8 bases, the J end by 2 bases, with 9 bases between. The CDR3 runs to 13 residues. In DNA form, the CDR3 reads TGTGCCAGCCGGGACTCTAACACCGGGGAGCTGTTTTTT. Translating gives CASRDSNTGELFF.